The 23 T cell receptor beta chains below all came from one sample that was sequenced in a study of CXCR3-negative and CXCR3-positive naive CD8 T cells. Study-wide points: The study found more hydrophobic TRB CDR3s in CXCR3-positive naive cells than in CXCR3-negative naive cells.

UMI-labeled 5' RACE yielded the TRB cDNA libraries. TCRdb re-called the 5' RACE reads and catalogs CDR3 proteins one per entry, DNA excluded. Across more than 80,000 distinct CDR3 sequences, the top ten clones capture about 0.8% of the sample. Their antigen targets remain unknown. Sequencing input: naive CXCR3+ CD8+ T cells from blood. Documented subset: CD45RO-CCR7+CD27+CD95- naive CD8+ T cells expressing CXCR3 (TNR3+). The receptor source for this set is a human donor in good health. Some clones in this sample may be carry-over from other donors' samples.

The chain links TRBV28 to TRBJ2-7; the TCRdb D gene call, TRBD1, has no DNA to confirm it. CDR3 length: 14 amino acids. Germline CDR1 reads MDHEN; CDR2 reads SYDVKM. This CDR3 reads CASSLNRGMDEQYF.

CDR3 in amino acids: CASGWEVYEQYF. The genes are TRBV28 and TRBJ2-7. The CDR3 has 12 residues. Germline values: CDR1 MDHEN, CDR2 SYDVKM.

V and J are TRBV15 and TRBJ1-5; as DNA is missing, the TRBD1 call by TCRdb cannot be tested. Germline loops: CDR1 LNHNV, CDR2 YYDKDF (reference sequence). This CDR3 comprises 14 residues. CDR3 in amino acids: CATSRDRASQPQHF.

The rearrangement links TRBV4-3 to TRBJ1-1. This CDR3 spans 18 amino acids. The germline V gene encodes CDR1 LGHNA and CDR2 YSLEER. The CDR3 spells CASSQVVNTWKMNTEAFF.

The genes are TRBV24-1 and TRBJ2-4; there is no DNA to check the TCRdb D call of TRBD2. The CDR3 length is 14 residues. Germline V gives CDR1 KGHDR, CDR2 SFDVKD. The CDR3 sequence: CATSDWRAEDIQYF.

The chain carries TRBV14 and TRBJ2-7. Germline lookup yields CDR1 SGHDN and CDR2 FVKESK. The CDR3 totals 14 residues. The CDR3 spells CASSQSRQTSEQYF. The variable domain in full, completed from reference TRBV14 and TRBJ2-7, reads EAGVTQFPSHSVIEKGQTVTLRCDPISGHDNLYWYRRVMGKEIKFLLHFVKESKQDESGMPNNRFLAERTGGTYSTLKVQPAELEDSGVYFCASSQSRQTSEQYFGPGTRLTVT.

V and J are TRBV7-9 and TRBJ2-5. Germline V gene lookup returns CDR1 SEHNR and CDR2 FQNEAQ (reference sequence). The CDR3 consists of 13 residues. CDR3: CASSGDDSETQYF. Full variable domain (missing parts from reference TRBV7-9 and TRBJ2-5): DTGVSQNPRHKITKRGQNVTFRCDPISEHNRLYWYRQTLGQGPEFLTYFQNEAQLEKSRLLSDRFSAERPKGSFSTLEIQRTEQGDSAMYLCASSGDDSETQYFGPGTRLLVL.

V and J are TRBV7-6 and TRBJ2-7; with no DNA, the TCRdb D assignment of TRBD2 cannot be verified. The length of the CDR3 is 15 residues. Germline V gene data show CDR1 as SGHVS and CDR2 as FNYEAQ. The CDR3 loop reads CASSGGTRHLFEQYF.

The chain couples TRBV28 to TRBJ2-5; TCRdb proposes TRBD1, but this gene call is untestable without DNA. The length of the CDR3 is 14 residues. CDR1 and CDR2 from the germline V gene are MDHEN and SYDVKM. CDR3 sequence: CASSIRWGQETQYF.

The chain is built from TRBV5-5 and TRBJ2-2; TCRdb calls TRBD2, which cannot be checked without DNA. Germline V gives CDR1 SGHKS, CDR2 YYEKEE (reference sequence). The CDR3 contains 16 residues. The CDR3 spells CASSLELAGNTGELFF. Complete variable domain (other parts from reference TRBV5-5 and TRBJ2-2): DAGVTQSPTHLIKTRGQQVTLRCSPISGHKSVSWYQQVLGQGPQFIFQYYEKEERGRGNFPDRFSARQFPNYSSELNVNALLLGDSALYLCASSLELAGNTGELFFGEGSRLTVL.

The CDR3 protein is CASSLGRAEAFF. The chain combines TRBV4-1 with TRBJ1-1. Germline values: CDR1 MGHRA, CDR2 YSYEKL. The CDR3 runs 12 residues.

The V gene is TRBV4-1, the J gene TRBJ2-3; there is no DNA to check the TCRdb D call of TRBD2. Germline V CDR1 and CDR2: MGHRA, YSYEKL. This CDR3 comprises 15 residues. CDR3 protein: CASSQEGPSTDTQYF.

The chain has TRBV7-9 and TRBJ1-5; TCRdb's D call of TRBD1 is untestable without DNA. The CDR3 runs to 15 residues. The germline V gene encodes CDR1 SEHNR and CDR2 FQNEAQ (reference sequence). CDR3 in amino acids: CASSDDRTVGQPQHF.

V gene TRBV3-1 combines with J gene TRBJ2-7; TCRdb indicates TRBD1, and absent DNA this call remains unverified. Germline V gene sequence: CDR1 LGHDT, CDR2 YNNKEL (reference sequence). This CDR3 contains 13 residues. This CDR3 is CASSSGQNYEQYF.

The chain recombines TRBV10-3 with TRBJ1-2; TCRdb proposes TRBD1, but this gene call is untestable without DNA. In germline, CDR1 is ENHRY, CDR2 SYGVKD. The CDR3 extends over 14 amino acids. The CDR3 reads CAIGAGTGERGYTF.

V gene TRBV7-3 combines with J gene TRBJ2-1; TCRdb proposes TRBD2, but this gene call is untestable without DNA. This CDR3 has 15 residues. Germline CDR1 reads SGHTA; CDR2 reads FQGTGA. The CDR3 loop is CASRDSRDPYNEQFF.

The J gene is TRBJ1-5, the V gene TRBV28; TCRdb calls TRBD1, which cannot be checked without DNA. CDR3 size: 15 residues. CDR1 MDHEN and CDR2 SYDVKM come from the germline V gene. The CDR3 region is CSSRQPDRDNQPQHF.

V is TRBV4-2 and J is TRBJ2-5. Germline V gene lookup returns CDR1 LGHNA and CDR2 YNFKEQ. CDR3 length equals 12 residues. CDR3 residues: CASSQGMETQYF.

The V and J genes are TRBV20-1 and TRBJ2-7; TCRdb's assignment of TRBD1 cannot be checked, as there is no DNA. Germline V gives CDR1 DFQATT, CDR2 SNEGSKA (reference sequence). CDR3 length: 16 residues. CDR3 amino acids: CSARDLGGGDSYEQYF.

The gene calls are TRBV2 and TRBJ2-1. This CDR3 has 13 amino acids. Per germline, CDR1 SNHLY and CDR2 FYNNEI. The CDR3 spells CASSEELLDEQFF.

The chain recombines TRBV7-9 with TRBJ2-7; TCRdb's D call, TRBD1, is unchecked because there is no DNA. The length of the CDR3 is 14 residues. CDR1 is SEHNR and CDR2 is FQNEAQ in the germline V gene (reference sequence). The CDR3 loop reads CASSPPGQAYEQYF.

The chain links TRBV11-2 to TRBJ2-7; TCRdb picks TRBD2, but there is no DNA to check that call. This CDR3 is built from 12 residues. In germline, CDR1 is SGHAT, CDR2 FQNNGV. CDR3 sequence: CASSGSAYEQYF.

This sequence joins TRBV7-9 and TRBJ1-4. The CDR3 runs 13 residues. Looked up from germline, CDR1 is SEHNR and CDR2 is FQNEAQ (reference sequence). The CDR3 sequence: CASSFEEREKLFF.